Presented here are 26 T cell receptor beta chains from one specimen sequenced in a study of T cells in Graves' hyperthyroidism and ophthalmopathy. RNA transcripts provided the source from which TCR beta CDR3 regions were amplified. First-round RT-PCR of the TCR CDR3 relied on the HTBI primer set. TCRdb re-called the multiplex PCR reads through MiXCR, storing one row per CDR3 protein. The data show almost 600,000 distinct CDR3 sequences, about 15% seen once. Sequencing input: blood. These receptors all stem from a woman in her 30s with Graves' hyperthyroidism that later progressed to Graves' ophthalmopathy.

The V call is TRBV4-1, the J call TRBJ2-7; 10 positions agree with TRBD2. V lost 1 base, J lost 4 bases, and 10 bases stayed unmatched. CDR1 and CDR2 (germline): MGHRA, YSYEKL. The CDR3 runs 17 residues. The chain's CDR3 is CASSQVFGLAGEYEQYF. The DNA for the CDR3 is TGCGCCAGCAGCCAAGTATTTGGGCTAGCGGGAGAATACGAGCAGTACTTC.

This clonotype showed up many times. The V call is TRBV28, the J call TRBJ2-7; 10 bases match TRBD2. V shed 6 bases, J shed 0 bases, and the junction held 5 bases outside the gene matches. The CDR3 extends over 15 amino acids. CDR1 and CDR2 from the germline V gene are MDHEN and SYDVKM. The CDR3 region is CASRLAGGLSYEQYF. CDR3 coding DNA: TGTGCCAGCAGATTAGCGGGAGGCCTCTCCTACGAGCAGTACTTC.

This clonotype has a count of ten or more. The rearrangement uses TRBV18 and TRBJ2-7; 10 bases map to TRBD1. The CDR3 totals 16 residues. Germline CDR1 and CDR2: KGHSH and LQKENI. The trim removed 3 bases at V and 3 bases at J, leaving 8 bases unmatched. CDR3 region: CASSPAGTGVLYEQYF. CDR3 nucleotides: TGTGCCAGCTCACCTGCCGGGACAGGGGTCCTCTACGAGCAGTACTTC. The full variable domain, in which reference TRBV18 and TRBJ2-7 provide the parts outside the CDR3, is NAGVMQNPRHLVRRRGQEARLRCSPMKGHSHVYWYRQLPEEGLKFMVYLQKENIIDESGMPKERFSAEFPKEGPSILRIQQVVRGDSAAYFCASSPAGTGVLYEQYFGPGTRLTVT.

The table lists this clonotype with many counts. This chain connects TRBV12-3 or TRBV12-4 to TRBJ2-1, with D tentatively TRBD2 (6 bases). The CDR3 has 13 residues. V was pared by 8 bases and J by 4 bases, with 12 bases between. The DNA of the CDR3 is TGTGCCAGCGAGGGAGGAAAGTACAATGAGCAGTTCTTC. Its protein is CASEGGKYNEQFF.

This clonotype has a count of ten or more. The chain is built from TRBV11-2 and TRBJ1-1; D unresolved. This CDR3 contains 14 residues. Trimming stripped 1 base from V and 2 bases from J, with 8 bases between. Germline V gene sequence: CDR1 SGHAT, CDR2 FQNNGV. The CDR3 nucleotides read TGTGCCAGCAGCTTAGCGGATGATAACACTGAAGCTTTCTTT. Amino acid sequence: CASSLADDNTEAFF.

The sample holds many counts of this clonotype. The chain couples TRBV2 to TRBJ2-1; 9 nucleotides line up with TRBD2. This CDR3 spans 15 amino acids. Germline CDR1 reads SNHLY; CDR2 reads FYNNEI. J was trimmed by 1 base and V by 2 bases; bases with no gene match: 0. The CDR3 bases are TGTGCCAGCAGTGAACTAGCGGGGTCCTACAATGAGCAGTTCTTC. As protein: CASSELAGSYNEQFF.

The chain is built from TRBV18 and TRBJ1-1; D is unresolved. Germline loops: CDR1 KGHSH, CDR2 LQKENI. This CDR3 has 13 residues. The V end was cut by 2 bases, the J end by 4 bases, with 8 bases between. The CDR3 DNA follows: TGTGCCAGCTCACCAGGGTACTCCACTGAAGCTTTCTTT. Amino acids: CASSPGYSTEAFF.

The chain couples TRBV29-1 to TRBJ1-2, with D unresolved. The germline V gene has CDR1 SQVTM and CDR2 ANQGSEA. CDR3 length: 11 residues. V was shortened by 4 bases and J by 10 bases, with 13 bases between the two germline ends. CDR3 in amino acids: CSVVILGNYTF. The DNA for the CDR3 is TGCAGCGTTGTTATTTTGGGGAACTACACCTTC.

This clonotype was seen at least ten times. The V call is TRBV12-3 or TRBV12-4, the J call TRBJ1-1; D not certain. There are 14 residues in the CDR3. Between the trimmed V and J ends, which lost 8 bases and 3 bases, there was a span of 16 bases. CDR3 sequence (DNA): TGTGCCAGCTCCTCGACGGCCGGGGACACTGAAGCTTTCTTT. Residues: CASSSTAGDTEAFF.

This clonotype has ten or more counts. J is TRBJ2-1 and V is TRBV28, with 7 bases aligning to TRBD2. This CDR3 is 12 amino acids long. Trimming at V came to 11 bases and at J to 7 bases, leaving 8 bases not matched to a gene. Germline V gene lookup returns CDR1 MDHEN and CDR2 SYDVKM. CDR3 coding DNA: TGTGCCGGCGGGAGCTACCGAAATGAGCAGTTCTTC. Translating it yields CAGGSYRNEQFF.

This clonotype was seen at least ten times. The chain employs TRBV7-6 and TRBJ2-7; TRBD1 aligns across 8 bases. CDR1 SGHVS and CDR2 FNYEAQ come from the germline V gene. Trimming removed 1 base from V and 5 bases from J; junction bases left unmatched: 10. The CDR3 length is 16 residues. The DNA for the CDR3 is TGTGCCAGCAGCTTAGAAGTTTCAGGGGGCATCCACGAGCAGTACTTC. It yields the protein CASSLEVSGGIHEQYF.

The rearrangement uses TRBV18 and TRBJ2-3; TRBD2 agrees at 9 bases. CDR1 and CDR2 (germline): KGHSH, LQKENI. The CDR3 totals 17 residues. J gave up 0 bases and V 2 bases, and 6 bases lay outside the gene matches. CDR3 residues: CASSPTLTSGSTDTQYF. The DNA for the CDR3 is TGTGCCAGCTCACCAACGTTAACTAGCGGGAGCACAGATACGCAGTATTTT.

There are many counts of this clonotype. The rearrangement links TRBV12-3 or TRBV12-4 to TRBJ2-1, with D possibly matching TRBD1 (5 bases). CDR3 length: 15 residues. Trimming shortened V by 3 bases and J by 8 bases, and 17 bases separated the two germline ends. The CDR3 DNA is TGTGCCAGCAGTTTTGGGGCAAGGACCCGGGATGAGCAGTTCTTC. Protein sequence: CASSFGARTRDEQFF.

Remarks on this clonotype: A much larger clone lies one base from this, so it may be a read error. CDR3: CASSSTPRQSRSYGDTF. In nucleotides, the CDR3 is TGTGCCAGCAGCTCCACACCTCGACAGTCCCGATCCTATGGCGACACCTTC. V usage is TRBV7-2 and J usage is TRBJ1-2; weak D call: TRBD1 (5 bases). This CDR3 has 17 amino acids. CDR1 and CDR2 from the germline V gene are SGHTA and FQGNSA.

In this sample, this clonotype turned up many times. The rearrangement joins TRBV7-9 to TRBJ2-1, with D uncertain. V was shortened by 0 bases and J by 3 bases, with 6 bases between the two germline ends. CDR3 length: 14 residues. The V gene's germline CDR1 is SEHNR and CDR2 FQNEAQ (reference sequence). The CDR3 region is CASSLALVYNEQFF. The CDR3 nucleotides read TGTGCCAGCAGCTTAGCGTTGGTCTACAATGAGCAGTTCTTC. The variable domain in full, completed from reference TRBV7-9 and TRBJ2-1, reads DTGVSQNPRHKITKRGQNVTFRCDPISEHNRLYWYRQTLGQGPEFLTYFQNEAQLEKSRLLSDRFSAERPKGSFSTLEIQRTEQGDSAMYLCASSLALVYNEQFFGPGTRLTVL.

This clonotype was found many times. This chain connects TRBV28 to TRBJ2-6; tentatively, D is TRBD1 or TRBD2 (6 bases each). The CDR3 contains 16 residues. V shed 6 bases and J shed 1 base, with 13 bases lying between them. CDR1 is MDHEN, CDR2 SYDVKM, per germline. CDR3 bases: TGTGCCAGCAGCCGCGGGGACATTTCTGGGGCCAACGTCCTGACTTTC. Translating it yields CASSRGDISGANVLTF.

The chain has TRBV6-5 and TRBJ2-5; D not resolved. V was cut by 0 bases and J by 5 bases, with 10 bases left in between. Germline V gene data show CDR1 as MNHEY and CDR2 as SVGAGI. The CDR3 contains 14 residues. CDR3 residues: CASSYSRVSETQYF. Here the CDR3 DNA reads TGTGCCAGCAGTTACTCTAGGGTTTCGGAGACCCAGTACTTC.

This clonotype was seen repeatedly, ten times or more. The rearrangement joins TRBV19 to TRBJ1-6; D might be TRBD1 (5 bases). This CDR3 has 15 residues. From germline, CDR1 is LNHDA and CDR2 SQIVND (reference sequence). V shed 3 bases and J shed 10 bases, with 16 bases lying between them. This chain's CDR3 is CASSMLSGTGSPLHF. CDR3 in DNA: TGTGCCAGTAGTATGCTGTCGGGGACTGGATCACCCCTCCACTTT.

Of note for this clonotype: A read error may explain this, as a much larger clone is one base away. The V gene is TRBV10-3, the J gene TRBJ1-1; TRBD1 agrees at 7 bases. V shed 10 bases, J shed 6 bases, and the junction held 11 bases outside the gene matches. The CDR3 covers 13 residues. Germline CDR1 ENHRY, CDR2 SYGVKD. CDR3 loop: CATRSTGEAEAFF. The DNA for the CDR3 is TGTGCCACCAGGTCCACAGGGGAGGCTGAAGCTTTCTTT.

This clonotype was counted at least ten times. The rearrangement joins TRBV2 to TRBJ2-5, with 8 bases fitting TRBD2. This CDR3 contains 15 residues. With V trimmed by 8 bases and J by 2 bases, 10 bases remained unmatched. Germline lookup yields CDR1 SNHLY and CDR2 FYNNEI. CDR3 DNA sequence: TGTGCCAGCCCGGGGGGGGGGAGGGATCAAGAGACCCAGTACTTC. Its translation: CASPGGGRDQETQYF.

The chain is built from TRBV20-1 and TRBJ2-3, with D uncertain. The CDR3 has 13 amino acids. Looked up from germline, CDR1 is DFQATT and CDR2 is SNEGSKA (reference sequence). This chain's CDR3 is CRVGSPGPDTQYF. The CDR3 DNA reads as TGCAGGGTAGGAAGCCCAGGCCCAGATACGCAGTATTTT.

A few counts support this clonotype. This chain connects TRBV6-5 to TRBJ1-4; D remains unclear. The CDR3 extends over 14 amino acids. V was clipped by 2 bases and J by 8 bases, with 12 bases between them. Germline lookup yields CDR1 MNHEY and CDR2 SVGAGI. The CDR3: CASSYNRLGEKLFF. DNA of the CDR3: TGTGCCAGCAGTTACAATCGGCTGGGAGAAAAACTGTTTTTT.

This clonotype was detected ten times or more. This chain connects TRBV19 to TRBJ2-5, with 10 nucleotides matching TRBD1. The CDR3 is 15 residues long. Germline V gene data show CDR1 as LNHDA and CDR2 as SQIVND (reference sequence). V gave up 7 bases and J gave up 3 bases; unmatched junction bases: 8. The CDR3 DNA reads as TGTGCCAGTAAGAGGTTGGGGACAGGGGAAGAGACCCAGTACTTC. Protein product: CASKRLGTGEETQYF.

This clonotype was recorded a few times. V usage is TRBV19 and J usage is TRBJ1-5; 10 positions match TRBD1. The CDR3 loop spans 14 amino acids. Germline CDR1 reads LNHDA; CDR2 reads SQIVND (reference sequence). Losses at the gene ends were 8 bases for V and 3 bases for J; bases not matched to a gene: 4. The CDR3, as DNA: TGTGCCAGTGTCGACAGGGGGCTCAATCAGCCCCAGCATTTT. Its translation is CASVDRGLNQPQHF.

This clonotype was seen a few times. The rearrangement links TRBV7-2 to TRBJ2-7; 7 bases align to TRBD2. Germline V gene lookup returns CDR1 SGHTA and CDR2 FQGNSA. V was clipped by 3 bases and J by 2 bases; unmatched bases: 10. CDR3 length: 16 amino acids. The CDR3 DNA reads TGTGCCAGCAGCTTCGCACCGGGAGGCCGAACCTACGAGCAGTACTTC. It specifies CASSFAPGGRTYEQYF.

This clonotype showed up just a few times. V and J are TRBV5-8 and TRBJ2-3; D might be TRBD2 (6 bases). V lost 2 bases and J lost 5, with 15 bases in between. This CDR3 region has 15 residues. Germline CDR1 and CDR2: SGHTS and YDEGEE. The CDR3 reads CASSFPGVYGDTQYF. The DNA of the CDR3 is TGTGCCAGCAGCTTTCCGGGAGTGTATGGAGATACGCAGTATTTT.